Shown below are 9 T cell receptor beta chains from a single sample sequenced in a study of T cell responses to AZD1222 COVID-19 vaccine. Clones were sequenced by immunoSEQ multiplex PCR, and TCRdb holds only the in-frame ones, with some missing. The sample has approximately 160,000 clones; just over 90% are singletons. The material was peripheral blood, obtained on day 0 of AZD1222 vaccination. The receptors were sampled from an adult in good health.

The chain is built from TRBV25-1 and TRBJ1-1; D is perhaps TRBD1 (5 bases). Per the germline V gene, CDR1 is MGHDK and CDR2 is SYGVNS. With 1 base removed from V and 4 bases from J, the gap between germline ends came to 13 bases. The CDR3 loop spans 15 amino acids. The CDR3 coding sequence is TGTGCCAGCAGTGAATTGGGGCAGGGAGGCACTGAAGCTTTCTTT. Protein product: CASSELGQGGTEAFF. Combining the CDR3 with reference TRBV25-1 and TRBJ1-1 gives the whole variable domain EADIYQTPRYLVIGTGKKITLECSQTMGHDKMYWYQQDPGMELHLIHYSYGVNSTEKGDLSSESTVSRIRTEHFPLTLESARPSHTSQYLCASSELGQGGTEAFFGQGTRLTVV.

V is TRBV15 and J is TRBJ2-3; maybe TRBD2 (7 bases). The CDR3 has 17 residues. The germline CDR1 and CDR2 sequences are LNHNV and YYDKDF (reference sequence). The ends were cut back, 1 base at V and 4 bases at J, with 18 bases in the middle. The CDR3 nucleotides read TGTGCCACCAGCAGAGCCCCGCCCGGCGGGGGCGCAGATACGCAGTATTTT. Protein: CATSRAPPGGGADTQYF.

The rearrangement joins TRBV4-2 to TRBJ2-3; 11 bases match TRBD2. Germline loops: CDR1 LGHNA, CDR2 YNFKEQ. The J segment lost 4 bases and the V segment lost 3 bases, leaving 12 bases of the junction unmatched. CDR3 length: 18 amino acids. Here the CDR3 reads CASSHTSGGGGRADTQYF. For the CDR3, the DNA is TGTGCCAGCAGCCACACTAGCGGGGGAGGGGGTAGGGCAGATACGCAGTATTTT.

The chain joins TRBV19 to TRBJ1-1, with a tentative D call TRBD1 (6 bases). V was cut by 5 bases and J by 6 bases, with 16 bases left in between. The CDR3 sequence is 14 residues long. Germline V gives CDR1 LNHDA, CDR2 SQIVND (reference sequence). DNA for the CDR3: TGTGCCAGTAGTTGGGGGCAGCACACCTCTGAAGCTTTCTTT. It yields the protein CASSWGQHTSEAFF.

The V gene is TRBV7-9, the J gene TRBJ1-4, with D possibly matching TRBD1 (5 bases). The CDR3 contains 15 residues. The germline CDR1 and CDR2 sequences are SEHNR and FQNEAQ (reference sequence). Between the trimmed V and J ends, which lost 5 bases and 8 bases, there was a span of 18 bases. The CDR3 DNA is TGTGCCAGCAGCCCCACCGCTCGGGGGGGGGAAAAACTGTTTTTT. This gives the protein CASSPTARGGEKLFF.

This clone was detected once. The chain combines TRBV9 with TRBJ2-7, with D possibly being TRBD1 (6 bases). This CDR3 region has 15 residues. The V end was cut by 0 bases, the J end by 3 bases, with 13 bases between. Germline assignment: CDR1 SGDLS and CDR2 YYNGEE. CDR3 bases: TGTGCCAGCAGCGTAGCGGACAGCCTTGACTACGAGCAGTACTTC. Protein product: CASSVADSLDYEQYF. Full variable domain (outside the CDR3, taken from reference TRBV9 and TRBJ2-7): DSGVTQTPKHLITATGQRVTLRCSPRSGDLSVYWYQQSLDQGLQFLIQYYNGEERAKGNILERFSAQQFPDLHSELNLSSLELGDSALYFCASSVADSLDYEQYFGPGTRLTVT.

A note on this clone: At one of its ends the junction is not consistent with the germline gene, which may arise from a read error. The chain joins TRBV12-3 or TRBV12-4 to TRBJ1-2, with D hard to call. The CDR3 length is 12 residues. CDR3 sequence (DNA): TGTGCCAGCAGTTTTGGTCACTCTGAGGAGGCCTTC. It encodes CASSFGHSEEAF.

The chain is built from TRBV27 and TRBJ2-1; TRBD2 matches 8 bases. Trimming took 0 bases from V and 5 from J; bases not matched to a gene: 9. The germline CDR1 and CDR2 sequences are MNHEY and SMNVEV (reference sequence). The CDR3 extends over 17 amino acids. CDR3 coding DNA: TGTGCCAGCAGTTTATCGGGAAGCGGGGGCCGAAACAATGAGCAGTTCTTC. Residues: CASSLSGSGGRNNEQFF.

The count of this clone is one. This chain uses TRBV7-2 with TRBJ2-3, with D possibly matching TRBD2 (6 bases). V lost 5 bases to trimming and J lost 0 bases, with 15 bases between them. CDR1 SGHTA and CDR2 FQGNSA come from the germline V gene. The CDR3 sequence is 16 residues long. The CDR3 DNA reads TGTGCCAGCAGCGGTAAACCGGGGGTAAGCACAGATACGCAGTATTTT. It is translated as CASSGKPGVSTDTQYF.